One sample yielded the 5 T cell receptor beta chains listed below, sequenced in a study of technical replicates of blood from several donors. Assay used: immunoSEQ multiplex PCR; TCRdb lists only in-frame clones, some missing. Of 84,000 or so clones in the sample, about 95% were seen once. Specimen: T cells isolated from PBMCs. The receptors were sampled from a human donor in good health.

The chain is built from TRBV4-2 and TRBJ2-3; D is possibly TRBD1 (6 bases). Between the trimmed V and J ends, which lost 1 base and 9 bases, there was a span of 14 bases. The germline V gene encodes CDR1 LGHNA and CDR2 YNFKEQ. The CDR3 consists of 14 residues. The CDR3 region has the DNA TGTGCCAGCAGCCAAGGATCGGCAGGGGACACGCAGTATTTT. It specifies CASSQGSAGDTQYF.

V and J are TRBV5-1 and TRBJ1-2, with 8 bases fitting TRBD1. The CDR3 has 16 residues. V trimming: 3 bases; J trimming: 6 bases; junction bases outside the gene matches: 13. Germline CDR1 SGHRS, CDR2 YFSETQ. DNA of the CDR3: TGCGCCAGCAGCTGGGAGGAAGGACAGGGTGAGGATGGCTACACCTTC. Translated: CASSWEEGQGEDGYTF.

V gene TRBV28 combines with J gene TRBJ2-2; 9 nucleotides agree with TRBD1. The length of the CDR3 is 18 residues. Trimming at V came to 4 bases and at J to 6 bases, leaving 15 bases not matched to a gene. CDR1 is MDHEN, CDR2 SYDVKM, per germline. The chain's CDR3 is CASSSPPSKGQGAGELFF. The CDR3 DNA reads TGTGCCAGCAGTTCCCCACCATCCAAGGGACAGGGTGCCGGGGAGCTGTTTTTT.

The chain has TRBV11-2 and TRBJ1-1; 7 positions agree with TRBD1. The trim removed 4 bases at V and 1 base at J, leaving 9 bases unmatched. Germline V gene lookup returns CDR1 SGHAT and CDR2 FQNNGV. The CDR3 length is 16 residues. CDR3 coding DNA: TGTGCCAGCAGCTCGCCTCCGGGACAGTGGAACACTGAAGCTTTCTTT. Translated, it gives CASSSPPGQWNTEAFF. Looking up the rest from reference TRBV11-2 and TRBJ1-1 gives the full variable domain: EAGVAQSPRYKIIEKRQSVAFWCNPISGHATLYWYQQILGQGPKLLIQFQNNGVVDDSQLPKDRFSAERLKGVDSTLKIQPAKLEDSAVYLCASSSPPGQWNTEAFFGQGTRLTVV.

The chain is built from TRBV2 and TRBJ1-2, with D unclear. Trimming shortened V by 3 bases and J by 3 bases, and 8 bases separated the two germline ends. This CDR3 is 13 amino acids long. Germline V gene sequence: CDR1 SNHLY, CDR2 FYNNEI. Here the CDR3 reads CASSDGQHYGYTF. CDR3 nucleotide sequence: TGTGCCAGCAGTGATGGGCAGCACTATGGCTACACCTTC.